The clone carrying this T cell receptor beta chain was seen once. This CDR3 is built from 14 residues. V was shortened by 5 bases and J by 1 base, with 11 bases between the two germline ends. The germline V gene encodes CDR1 SGHTA and CDR2 FQGNSA. This specimen belongs to a study of blood T cell repertoires in COVID-19. About the research overall: The cDNA or gDNA used as material had been derived from T cells, B-cell-depleted T cells, or PBMCs.

Ages ranged from about 18 to 89 years, with residence in 20 to 30 US areas. Assignments of participants to cohorts depended upon their own reported clinical history. The protocol was immunoSEQ multiplex PCR, while the TCRdb copy is restricted to in-frame clones and leaves out a portion. The sample carries a few hundred thousand clones, approximately 92% recorded once. The specimen sequenced was PBMCs or T cells enriched from blood (not recorded which). J is TRBJ2-5 and V is TRBV7-2; TRBD1 is a possible D gene (5 bases). The sequence derives from a woman younger than 45 who had recovered from COVID-19. CDR3 residues: CASSQGQAQETQYF. The CDR3 DNA reads as TGTGCCAGCAGCCAAGGACAAGCCCAAGAGACCCAGTACTTC.